The 10 T cell receptor beta chains in this list originate from one sample, sequenced in a study of Ad26.COV2.S vaccination and SARS-CoV-2 variants (dated by TCRdb to 2020 to 2023). This specimen's treatment or condition label, interpreted: over 15 received Ad26.COV2.S at low or high dose, single or two shots; about 5 received placebo; per-sample allocation not given. For vaccine and placebo recipients, the sequenced repertoires came from samples collected on day 63 after the first injection. Library preparation employed the immunoSEQ multiplex PCR assay. Here the immuneACCESS table is served through TCRdb, limited to in-frame sequences with V and J called. Missing clones are a known gap in these copies; in checked studies unresolved V genes cover under half, and the rest lacks a known reason. The sample table records about 350,000 clones; roughly 91% of these occur just once. Around 5% of the sample is held by the ten biggest clonotypes.

Sample: peripheral blood, taken in a trial of Ad26.COV2.S vaccine versus placebo. The receptors here all came from a person between 18 and 59 years old who received the Ad26.COV2.S COVID-19 vaccine or a placebo.

The gene calls are TRBV9 and TRBJ2-1; TRBD1 agrees at 9 bases. Losses at the gene ends were 4 bases for V and 2 bases for J; bases not matched to a gene: 7. Germline values: CDR1 SGDLS, CDR2 YYNGEE. The CDR3 runs to 16 residues. CDR3 DNA: TGTGCCAGCAGCTTCACCGGGACAGGGACCTACAATGAGCAGTTCTTC. Its protein product is CASSFTGTGTYNEQFF.

This clone occurred a few times. This sequence joins TRBV7-3 and TRBJ1-1; D is uncertain. V gave up 3 bases and J gave up 1 base, with 15 bases separating them. CDR1 is SGHTA and CDR2 is FQGTGA in the germline V gene. The CDR3 length is 16 residues. The CDR3 DNA is TGTGCCAGCAGCTTGCCCTTAGGGCAGCCGAACACTGAAGCTTTCTTT. Protein sequence: CASSLPLGQPNTEAFF.

The chain recombines TRBV5-4 with TRBJ1-1, with 7 bases that match TRBD1. CDR1 SGHNT and CDR2 YYREEE come from the germline V gene (reference sequence). V trimming: 3 bases; J trimming: 7 bases; junction bases outside the gene matches: 6. The CDR3 spans 13 residues. This CDR3 reads CASSSRTGYEAFF. CDR3 nucleotides: TGTGCCAGCAGCTCCCGGACAGGTTATGAAGCTTTCTTT.

The rearrangement joins TRBV3-1 (or the pseudogene TRBV3-2) to TRBJ2-2, with 9 nucleotides matching TRBD1. This CDR3 contains 17 residues. Unmatched junction bases numbered 11, after V lost 4 bases and J lost 5 bases. CDR1 LGHDT and CDR2 YNNKEL come from the germline V gene (reference sequence). DNA for the CDR3: TGTGCCAGCAGCCGTCTGGTGACAGGACAGGGGACCGGGGAGCTGTTTTTT. Its protein is CASSRLVTGQGTGELFF.

The chain recombines TRBV6-1 with TRBJ1-1; D remains unclear. Germline assignment: CDR1 MNHNS and CDR2 SASEGT. CDR3 length equals 14 residues. V lost 1 base to trimming and J lost 1 base, with 7 bases between them. The CDR3 sequence: CASSEGTRNTEAFF. The CDR3 DNA follows: TGTGCCAGCAGTGAAGGAACCCGGAACACTGAAGCTTTCTTT.

The chain carries TRBV10-3 and TRBJ2-3, with D possibly matching TRBD2 (5 bases). The CDR3 has 17 residues. The V end was cut by 2 bases, the J end by 1 base, with 16 bases between. The germline CDR1 and CDR2 sequences are ENHRY and SYGVKD. The CDR3 protein is CAISELSDIDGTDTQYF. The CDR3 DNA reads TGTGCCATCAGTGAGCTTAGCGATATTGATGGCACAGATACGCAGTATTTT.

The chain carries TRBV27 and TRBJ2-1; TRBD1 matches at 10 bases. CDR3 length: 15 residues. J gave up 7 bases and V 4 bases, and 7 bases lay outside the gene matches. Germline CDR1 MNHEY, CDR2 SMNVEV (reference sequence). CDR3 DNA sequence: TGTGCCAGCAGTTCCCCGGGACAGGGGTCGAATGAGCAGTTCTTC. This encodes CASSSPGQGSNEQFF.

The chain recombines TRBV5-1 with TRBJ2-1, with D perhaps TRBD1 or TRBD2 (5 bases each). CDR1 and CDR2 from the germline V gene are SGHRS and YFSETQ. The CDR3 sequence is 15 residues long. V gave up 3 bases and J gave up 0 bases, with 10 bases separating them. CDR3 loop: CASSWDGFSYNEQFF. CDR3 nucleotides: TGCGCCAGCAGCTGGGACGGCTTCTCCTACAATGAGCAGTTCTTC.

The V gene is TRBV19, the J gene TRBJ2-1; no definite D call. Germline-derived CDR1 and CDR2 are LNHDA and SQIVND (reference sequence). The CDR3 is 13 residues long. V was clipped by 3 bases and J by 5 bases, with 8 bases between them. The CDR3 protein is CASSISLDNEQFF. CDR3 nucleotides: TGTGCCAGTAGTATCTCTCTAGACAATGAGCAGTTCTTC.

This chain uses TRBV25-1 with TRBJ2-7, with D possibly called TRBD1 or TRBD2 (6 bases each). The germline V gene has CDR1 MGHDK and CDR2 SYGVNS. CDR3 length equals 14 residues. The V end was cut by 3 bases, the J end by 0 bases, with 9 bases between. The DNA of the CDR3 is TGTGCCAGCAGTGACGCGGGACACTCCTACGAGCAGTACTTC. Its translation is CASSDAGHSYEQYF.